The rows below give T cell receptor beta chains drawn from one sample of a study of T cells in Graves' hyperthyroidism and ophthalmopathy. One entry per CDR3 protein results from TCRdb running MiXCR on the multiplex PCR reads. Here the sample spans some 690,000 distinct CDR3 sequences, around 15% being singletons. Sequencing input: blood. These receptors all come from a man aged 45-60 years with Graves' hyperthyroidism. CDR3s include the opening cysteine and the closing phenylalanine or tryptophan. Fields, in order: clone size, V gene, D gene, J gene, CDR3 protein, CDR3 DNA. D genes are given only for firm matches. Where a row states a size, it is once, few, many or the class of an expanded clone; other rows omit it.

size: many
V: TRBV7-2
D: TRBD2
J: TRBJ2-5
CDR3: CASSLEGPTSETQYF
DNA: TGTGCCAGCAGCTTAGAGGGCCCGACTAGCGAGACCCAGTACTTC

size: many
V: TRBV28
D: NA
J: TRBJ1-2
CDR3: CASSLVVNYGYTF
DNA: TGTGCCAGCAGTTTAGTTGTTAACTATGGCTACACCTTC

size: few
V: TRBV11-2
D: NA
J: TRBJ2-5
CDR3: CASSIHMRLRETQYF
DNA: TGTGCCAGCAGTATCCACATGCGGCTGCGCGAGACCCAGTACTTC

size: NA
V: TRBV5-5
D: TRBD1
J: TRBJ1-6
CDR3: CASSSGQGQLNSPLHF
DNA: TGTGCCAGCAGTTCCGGACAGGGTCAACTTAATTCACCCCTCCACTTT

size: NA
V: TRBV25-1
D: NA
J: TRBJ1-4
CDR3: CASSEYEGSTNEKLFF
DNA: TGTGCCAGCAGTGAATATGAGGGATCAACTAATGAAAAACTGTTTTTT

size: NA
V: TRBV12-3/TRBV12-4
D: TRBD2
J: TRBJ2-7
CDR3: CASRPGTTYEEQYF
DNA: TGTGCCAGCAGACCCGGGACTACCTATGAAGAGCAGTACTTC

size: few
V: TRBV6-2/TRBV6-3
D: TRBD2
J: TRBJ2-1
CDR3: CASSYTTSGRADEQFF
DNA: TGTGCCAGCAGTTACACTACTAGCGGGAGGGCCGATGAGCAGTTCTTC

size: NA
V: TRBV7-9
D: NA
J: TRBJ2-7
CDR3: CASSLEVSETYEQYF
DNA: TGTGCCAGCAGCTTAGAAGTATCAGAAACCTACGAGCAGTACTTC

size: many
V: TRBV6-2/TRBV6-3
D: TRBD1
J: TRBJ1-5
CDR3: CASSYPGQGARGNQPQHF
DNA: TGTGCCAGCAGTTACCCGGGACAGGGGGCTAGAGGCAATCAGCCCCAGCATTTT

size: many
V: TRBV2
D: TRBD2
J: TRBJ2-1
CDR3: CASRGLATNYNEQFF
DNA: TGTGCCAGCAGGGGACTAGCGACTAACTACAATGAGCAGTTCTTC

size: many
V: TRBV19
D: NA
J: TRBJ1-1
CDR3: CASSIFPPGGLDTEAFF
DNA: TGTGCCAGTAGTATCTTTCCCCCGGGAGGGCTCGACACTGAAGCTTTCTTT

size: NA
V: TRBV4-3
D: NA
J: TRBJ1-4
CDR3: CASSQVRGEEKLFF
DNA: TGCGCCAGCAGCCAAGTACGAGGGGAAGAAAAACTGTTTTTT

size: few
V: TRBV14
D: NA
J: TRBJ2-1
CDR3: CASSQDAREQFF
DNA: TGTGCCAGCAGCCAAGACGCCCGTGAGCAGTTCTTC

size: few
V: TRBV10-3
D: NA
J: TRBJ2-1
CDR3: CAIRQSTASSYNEQFF
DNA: TGTGCCATCAGACAGAGCACCGCGAGCTCCTACAATGAGCAGTTCTTC

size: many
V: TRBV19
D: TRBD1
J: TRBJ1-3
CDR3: CASSASSGGSSGNTIYF
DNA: TGTGCCAGTAGTGCATCCTCAGGGGGCAGCTCTGGAAACACCATATATTTT

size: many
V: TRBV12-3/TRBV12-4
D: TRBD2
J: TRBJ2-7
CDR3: CASSFVAGGLSYEQYF
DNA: TGTGCCAGCAGCTTTGTAGCGGGAGGCTTATCCTACGAGCAGTACTTC